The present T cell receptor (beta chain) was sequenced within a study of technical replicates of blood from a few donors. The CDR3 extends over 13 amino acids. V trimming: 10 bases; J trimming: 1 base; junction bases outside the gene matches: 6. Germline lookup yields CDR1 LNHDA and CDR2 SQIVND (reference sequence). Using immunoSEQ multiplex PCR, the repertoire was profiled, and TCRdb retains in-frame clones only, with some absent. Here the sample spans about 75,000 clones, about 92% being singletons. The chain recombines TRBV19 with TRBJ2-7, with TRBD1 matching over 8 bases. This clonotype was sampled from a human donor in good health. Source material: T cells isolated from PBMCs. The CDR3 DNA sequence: TGTGCCACCCAGAGACAGGGGTCCTACGAGCAGTACTTC. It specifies CATQRQGSYEQYF.